These 28 T cell receptor beta chains were sequenced from one sample in a study of PD-L1 blockade in urothelial cancer. Only in-frame clones appear in the TCRdb table, and some are missing; sequencing was by immunoSEQ multiplex PCR. Among about 69,000 clones listed, 85% to 90% were seen once. Sequenced material: PBMCs, taken around atezolizumab (anti-PD-L1) treatment. Every receptor here comes from a man aged 55 to 70 with urothelial cancer.

The chain has TRBV7-9 and TRBJ2-1; 7 positions match TRBD1. This CDR3 contains 14 residues. Germline V CDR1 and CDR2: SEHNR, FQNEAQ (reference sequence). The J segment lost 5 bases and the V segment lost 5 bases, leaving 6 bases of the junction unmatched. CDR3 coding DNA: TGTGCCAGCAGCCCCGGGACAGCTCACAATGAGCAGTTCTTC. Protein sequence: CASSPGTAHNEQFF.

The CDR3 sequence: CASSLGERRSPLHF. Here the CDR3 DNA reads TGTGCCAGCAGCTTGGGGGAGAGGCGTTCACCCCTCCACTTT. The gene calls are TRBV5-5 and TRBJ1-6, with no clear D. The CDR3 sequence is 14 residues long. V gave up 0 bases and J gave up 9 bases, with 10 bases separating them. The V gene's germline CDR1 is SGHKS and CDR2 YYEKEE (reference sequence).

This clone has just one count. V gene TRBV5-4 combines with J gene TRBJ2-1; 16 bases map to TRBD2. Germline V gives CDR1 SGHNT, CDR2 YYREEE (reference sequence). The CDR3 totals 16 residues. V shed 4 bases and J 12 bases; nucleotides not matched to a gene: 10. CDR3 loop: CASSSLGLAGGVGQFF. The CDR3 DNA follows: TGTGCCAGCAGCAGCCTGGGACTAGCGGGAGGGGTTGGGCAGTTCTTC. Combining the CDR3 with reference TRBV5-4 and TRBJ2-1 gives the whole variable domain ETGVTQSPTHLIKTRGQQVTLRCSSQSGHNTVSWYQQALGQGPQFIFQYYREEENGRGNFPPRFSGLQFPNYSSELNVNALELDDSALYLCASSSLGLAGGVGQFFGPGTRLTVL.

The chain uses TRBV6-1 and TRBJ1-4, with 9 bases fitting TRBD1. Germline CDR1 is MNHNS and CDR2 is SASEGT. With V trimmed by 7 bases and J by 15 bases, 18 bases remained unmatched. The CDR3 consists of 15 residues. The CDR3 region is CASIPPGQGNERLFF. The CDR3 nucleotides read TGTGCCAGCATTCCTCCGGGACAGGGTAATGAAAGGTTGTTTTTT.

The CDR3 coding sequence is TGCGCCAGCAGCGCAGGGGTGAACTATGGCTACACCTTC. Protein product: CASSAGVNYGYTF. The chain joins TRBV5-1 to TRBJ1-2; D may be TRBD1 (6 bases). V dropped 4 bases and J dropped 2 bases, with 9 bases sitting between them. The CDR3 is made up of 13 amino acids. CDR1 and CDR2 (germline): SGHRS, YFSETQ.

The chain employs TRBV19 and TRBJ2-5; perhaps TRBD1 as D (6 bases). CDR3 length: 14 amino acids. Germline values: CDR1 LNHDA, CDR2 SQIVND (reference sequence). V was clipped by 5 bases and J by 0 bases, with 10 bases between them. CDR3 nucleotides: TGTGCCAGTAGTCAGGGGTTCGACCAAGAGACCCAGTACTTC. Translated: CASSQGFDQETQYF.

V is TRBV2 and J is TRBJ2-7; 11 bases match TRBD1. This CDR3 comprises 14 residues. Germline CDR1 SNHLY, CDR2 FYNNEI. The trim removed 6 bases at V and 1 base at J, leaving 2 bases unmatched. CDR3 loop: CASRGQGGSYEQYF. Here the CDR3 DNA reads TGTGCCAGCAGGGGACAGGGGGGGTCCTACGAGCAGTACTTC.

This clone has a single count. The chain has TRBV5-1 and TRBJ2-7; 10 nucleotides line up with TRBD2. Germline V lookup: CDR1 SGHRS, CDR2 YFSETQ. After removal of 0 bases from V and 7 bases from J, the junction contained 7 bases not matched to a gene. CDR3 length: 15 residues. CDR3 nucleotide sequence: TGCGCCAGCAGCTTGGCTAGCGGGGGAGTGCATGAGCAGTACTTC. Protein sequence: CASSLASGGVHEQYF.

The chain links TRBV7-6 to TRBJ2-7; 7 nucleotides line up with TRBD1. CDR3 size: 15 residues. The trim removed 5 bases at V and 5 bases at J, leaving 12 bases unmatched. CDR1 SGHVS and CDR2 FNYEAQ come from the germline V gene. CDR3 sequence reads: CASSPRTGLKDEQYF. The CDR3 DNA reads as TGTGCCAGCAGCCCCCGGACAGGTTTAAAGGACGAGCAGTACTTC.

The chain joins TRBV11-2 to TRBJ1-2; the D gene is possibly TRBD1 (5 bases). Germline V gene sequence: CDR1 SGHAT, CDR2 FQNNGV. The CDR3 runs 11 residues. The germline V and J ends were trimmed by 1 base and 11 bases, with 8 bases remaining between them. The CDR3 loop reads CASSLAKGYTF. DNA for the CDR3: TGTGCCAGCAGCTTAGCCAAGGGGTACACCTTC.

This clone was recorded only once. The chain combines TRBV6-4 with TRBJ2-3; maybe TRBD2 (5 bases). V lost 4 bases, J lost 3 bases, and 8 bases lay in between. CDR1 is MRHNA and CDR2 is SNTAGT in the germline V gene. This CDR3 is 13 amino acids long. The CDR3 loop reads CASSGVATDTQYF. DNA of the CDR3: TGTGCCAGCAGTGGGGTAGCGACAGATACGCAGTATTTT.

The chain combines TRBV5-1 with TRBJ2-2; 12 positions agree with TRBD1. The V and J ends lost 3 bases and 7 bases, in that order; junction bases with no gene match: 7. This CDR3 is 16 amino acids long. The germline CDR1 and CDR2 sequences are SGHRS and YFSETQ. The CDR3 here is CASSSPGQGANGELFF. As DNA, the CDR3 is TGCGCCAGCAGCTCCCCGGGACAGGGGGCTAACGGGGAGCTGTTTTTT.

With regard to this clone: Different DNA sequences within this sample yield the same CDR3. V is TRBV5-1 and J is TRBJ2-7; 10 bases are shared with TRBD2. The germline V gene encodes CDR1 SGHRS and CDR2 YFSETQ. Trimming cost V 5 bases and J 3 bases; bases outside gene matches: 2. The CDR3 sequence is 13 residues long. CDR3 amino acids: CASRPSGSYEQYF. Written as DNA, the CDR3 is TGCGCCAGCAGACCTAGCGGGAGCTACGAGCAGTACTTC.

This sequence joins TRBV28 and TRBJ2-5, with a weak D call TRBD2 (6 bases). Germline CDR1 is MDHEN and CDR2 is SYDVKM. The CDR3 sequence is 15 residues long. V lost 5 bases and J 5 bases, leaving 18 bases between the germline ends. CDR3 region: CASSTLDGGGETQYF. CDR3 DNA: TGTGCCAGCAGTACCCTCGACGGGGGTGGGGAGACCCAGTACTTC.

This clone was seen once. V is TRBV10-3 and J is TRBJ2-3, with D possibly TRBD2 on 5 matching bases. This CDR3 spans 12 amino acids. CDR1 and CDR2 from the germline V gene are ENHRY and SYGVKD. V gave up 9 bases and J gave up 0 bases, with 7 bases separating them. The DNA for the CDR3 is TGTGCCATAAGGACTAGCACAGATACGCAGTATTTT. Its protein product is CAIRTSTDTQYF.

The chain recombines TRBV9 with TRBJ2-1, with a weak D call TRBD1 (6 bases). V lost 0 bases and J lost 5, with 6 bases in between. The CDR3 runs to 13 residues. Germline V lookup: CDR1 SGDLS, CDR2 YYNGEE. Here the CDR3 reads CASSVEGDNEQFF. CDR3 coding DNA: TGTGCCAGCAGCGTAGAGGGGGACAATGAGCAGTTCTTC. The full variable domain, rest sourced from reference TRBV9 and TRBJ2-1, is DSGVTQTPKHLITATGQRVTLRCSPRSGDLSVYWYQQSLDQGLQFLIQYYNGEERAKGNILERFSAQQFPDLHSELNLSSLELGDSALYFCASSVEGDNEQFFGPGTRLTVL.

V and J are TRBV18 and TRBJ1-1, with no clear D. The germline V gene has CDR1 KGHSH and CDR2 LQKENI. The CDR3 has 13 residues. V shed 2 bases and J shed 2 bases, with 6 bases lying between them. CDR3 in DNA: TGTGCCAGCTCACCAAGCGATAACACTGAAGCTTTCTTT. Translation: CASSPSDNTEAFF.

The rearrangement joins TRBV5-5 to TRBJ2-7, with 12 bases lining up with TRBD2. With 3 bases clipped from V and 3 bases from J, the junction kept 4 bases outside the gene matches. This CDR3 is built from 15 residues. Germline assignment: CDR1 SGHKS and CDR2 YYEKEE (reference sequence). This CDR3 is CASSSRLAGDYEQYF. Written as DNA, the CDR3 is TGTGCCAGCAGCTCCCGACTAGCGGGGGACTACGAGCAGTACTTC.

The V call is TRBV11-2, the J call TRBJ2-1; D is undetermined. Germline CDR1 is SGHAT and CDR2 is FQNNGV. Deletions cut 0 bases from V and 6 bases from J, with 18 bases between. The CDR3 is made up of 17 amino acids. The CDR3: CASSLDRSTRGTNEQFF. The CDR3 bases are TGTGCCAGCAGCTTAGATCGGTCCACTCGAGGAACCAATGAGCAGTTCTTC.

CDR3 loop: CASSGGLAGVVGELFF. CDR3 coding DNA: TGTGCCAGCAGTGGGGGACTAGCGGGGGTTGTCGGGGAGCTGTTTTTT. The chain is built from TRBV6-1 and TRBJ2-2; TRBD2 matches 14 bases. After removal of 4 bases from V and 7 bases from J, the junction contained 5 bases not matched to a gene. The CDR3 contains 16 residues. Germline V gene sequence: CDR1 MNHNS, CDR2 SASEGT.

This sequence joins TRBV5-1 and TRBJ1-5; 11 nucleotides align to TRBD1. Trimming removed 3 bases from V and 5 bases from J; junction bases left unmatched: 4. The CDR3 runs 15 residues. The germline CDR1 and CDR2 sequences are SGHRS and YFSETQ. In DNA, the CDR3 is TGCGCCAGCAGCTGGACAGGGGGCAGAGATCAGCCCCAGCATTTT. It specifies CASSWTGGRDQPQHF.

The chain joins TRBV28 to TRBJ2-2; the match to TRBD1 covers 8 bases. V dropped 7 bases and J dropped 1; count of bases not matched to a gene: 5. CDR3 length equals 15 residues. CDR1 and CDR2 from the germline V gene are MDHEN and SYDVKM. The CDR3 protein is CASKAGTGNTGELFF. The CDR3, as DNA: TGTGCCAGCAAAGCCGGGACAGGGAACACCGGGGAGCTGTTTTTT.

The V call is TRBV18, the J call TRBJ2-2; D unresolved. V gave up 1 base and J gave up 2 bases, with 11 bases separating them. From germline, CDR1 is KGHSH and CDR2 LQKENI. This CDR3 has 16 amino acids. In DNA form, the CDR3 reads TGTGCCAGCTCACCACAACAGACGACAAACACCGGGGAGCTGTTTTTT. As protein: CASSPQQTTNTGELFF.

The CDR3 region is CASSPGPGYNEQFF. CDR3 DNA sequence: TGTGCCAGCAGCCCCGGACCAGGGTACAATGAGCAGTTCTTC. The chain links TRBV9 to TRBJ2-1; perhaps TRBD1 as D (5 bases). CDR1 and CDR2 from the germline V gene are SGDLS and YYNGEE. This CDR3 contains 14 residues. Trimming removed 4 bases from V and 4 bases from J, with 12 bases in between. The whole variable domain, remainder taken from reference TRBV9 and TRBJ2-1, is DSGVTQTPKHLITATGQRVTLRCSPRSGDLSVYWYQQSLDQGLQFLIQYYNGEERAKGNILERFSAQQFPDLHSELNLSSLELGDSALYFCASSPGPGYNEQFFGPGTRLTVL.

The chain has TRBV4-3 and TRBJ2-4, with D uncertain. Germline loops: CDR1 LGHNA, CDR2 YSLEER. This CDR3 contains 15 residues. V shed 3 bases and J shed 0 bases, with 9 bases lying between them. The CDR3 DNA sequence: TGCGCCAGCAGCCACGCGGTATCAGCCAAAAACATTCAGTACTTC. Its protein is CASSHAVSAKNIQYF.

The chain uses TRBV5-1 and TRBJ2-3; D uncertain. The CDR3 length is 15 residues. V was pared by 0 bases and J by 2 bases, with 10 bases between. Germline loops: CDR1 SGHRS, CDR2 YFSETQ. The CDR3 spells CASSLAAVYTDTQYF. CDR3 bases: TGCGCCAGCAGCTTGGCTGCAGTATACACAGATACGCAGTATTTT. The full variable domain, completed using reference TRBV5-1 and TRBJ2-3, is KAGVTQTPRYLIKTRGQQVTLSCSPISGHRSVSWYQQTPGQGLQFLFEYFSETQRNKGNFPGRFSGRQFSNSRSEMNVSTLELGDSALYLCASSLAAVYTDTQYFGPGTRLTVL.

The J gene is TRBJ2-7, the V gene TRBV4-1; 7 positions match TRBD2. CDR1 and CDR2 from the germline V gene are MGHRA and YSYEKL. The J segment lost 1 base and the V segment lost 1 base, leaving 4 bases of the junction unmatched. CDR3 length: 15 residues. CDR3 sequence (DNA): TGCGCCAGCAGCCAAGGTTCGGGGGGTTCCTACGAGCAGTACTTC. It yields the protein CASSQGSGGSYEQYF.

CDR3 coding DNA: TGTGCCAGCAGTCCGAGGGACAGCTCAGTGCCACCCCTCCACTTT. Its translation: CASSPRDSSVPPLHF. This sequence joins TRBV27 and TRBJ1-6; TRBD1 matches 7 bases. Germline V gene data show CDR1 as MNHEY and CDR2 as SMNVEV (reference sequence). J was trimmed by 11 bases and V by 5 bases; bases with no gene match: 12. The CDR3 runs 15 residues.